These 21 T cell receptor beta chains share one sample of origin, sequenced in a study of T cells in tumors after PD-1 blockade. TCRdb's copy holds only in-frame clones and misses some; the assay was immunoSEQ multiplex PCR. Of approximately 47,000 clones listed, around 85% are singletons. This specimen consisted of PBMCs, obtained before anti-PD-1 treatment. The receptor set was obtained from a human donor with basal cell carcinoma.

The genes are TRBV11-3 and TRBJ2-5; TRBD1 matches at 8 bases. Per germline, CDR1 SGHNT and CDR2 YENEEA. The CDR3 is made up of 16 amino acids. Losses at the gene ends were 4 bases for V and 2 bases for J; bases not matched to a gene: 9. The CDR3: CASSSSGQGRQETQYF. The CDR3 coding sequence is TGTGCCAGCAGCTCCTCCGGACAGGGCAGACAAGAGACCCAGTACTTC.

This sequence joins TRBV27 and TRBJ2-2; D perhaps matches TRBD1 (6 bases). This CDR3 is 15 amino acids long. V lost 7 bases, J lost 1 base, and 13 bases lay in between. CDR1 and CDR2 from the germline V gene are MNHEY and SMNVEV (reference sequence). The CDR3 sequence: CASKRNRENTGELFF. CDR3 DNA sequence: TGTGCCAGCAAGCGAAACAGGGAGAACACCGGGGAGCTGTTTTTT.

The chain is built from TRBV7-6 and TRBJ2-1; D call uncertain. There are 19 residues in the CDR3. The germline V gene encodes CDR1 SGHVS and CDR2 FNYEAQ. V shed 2 bases and J shed 3 bases, with 23 bases lying between them. The DNA of the CDR3 is TGTGCCAGCAGCTTATCTCCACCCCATATAAGTCCTCGCTACAATGAGCAGTTCTTC. Translation: CASSLSPPHISPRYNEQFF.

This clone was recorded a few times. The chain is built from TRBV3-1 (or the pseudogene TRBV3-2) and TRBJ1-1, with unresolved D. Trimming pared 4 bases from V and 10 bases from J, leaving 16 bases between. The CDR3 runs to 13 residues. Germline CDR1 reads LGHDT; CDR2 reads YNNKEL (reference sequence). The DNA for the CDR3 is TGTGCCAGCAGCCCTACCTGGACGCAGGTAGCTTTCTTT. Amino acid sequence: CASSPTWTQVAFF.

The chain carries TRBV30 and TRBJ2-7; TRBD1 matches 10 bases. Germline CDR1 reads GTSNPN; CDR2 reads SVGIG (reference sequence). CDR3 length: 16 amino acids. Trimming took 1 base from V and 0 from J; bases not matched to a gene: 6. This CDR3 reads CAWSGQGALSSYEQYF. The CDR3 bases are TGTGCCTGGAGTGGACAGGGGGCCCTAAGCTCCTACGAGCAGTACTTC.

The V and J genes are TRBV3-1 (or the pseudogene TRBV3-2) and TRBJ1-5, with TRBD1 as a possible D gene (6 bases). V lost 5 bases to trimming and J lost 9 bases, with 14 bases between them. The CDR3 length is 13 residues. Germline CDR1 reads LGHDT; CDR2 reads YNNKEL (reference sequence). The CDR3 DNA reads TGTGCCAGCAGCGCAGGGGCCGCTTTGCCCCAGCATTTT. Translated: CASSAGAALPQHF.

The chain uses TRBV2 and TRBJ2-2; D remains unclear. V lost 3 bases to trimming and J lost 8 bases, with 7 bases between them. The CDR3 loop spans 12 amino acids. CDR1 and CDR2 from the germline V gene are SNHLY and FYNNEI. Written as DNA, the CDR3 is TGTGCCAGCAGTGACGAGAGGGGGGAGCTGTTTTTT. Its translation is CASSDERGELFF. Full variable domain (outside the CDR3, taken from reference TRBV2 and TRBJ2-2): EPEVTQTPSHQVTQMGQEVILRCVPISNHLYFYWYRQILGQKVEFLVSFYNNEISEKSEIFDDQFSVERPDGSNFTLKIRSTKLEDSAMYFCASSDERGELFFGEGSRLTVL.

This chain connects TRBV5-4 to TRBJ2-5; D might be TRBD1 (7 bases). Per the germline V gene, CDR1 is SGHNT and CDR2 is YYREEE (reference sequence). Between the trimmed V and J ends, which lost 3 bases and 5 bases, there was a span of 14 bases. The CDR3 consists of 14 residues. As DNA, the CDR3 is TGTGCCAGCAGCTCGAAGGGGGCGGGGGAGACCCAGTACTTC. This codes for CASSSKGAGETQYF.

This clone has just a few counts. The CDR3 DNA sequence: TGTGCCAGCAGTTACTCGACTAGCGGGCGGGAGCAGTTCTTC. Translated: CASSYSTSGREQFF. This chain joins TRBV6-5 and TRBJ2-1; TRBD2 matches 10 bases. The germline gives CDR1 MNHEY, CDR2 SVGAGI. There are 14 residues in the CDR3. Unmatched junction bases numbered 3, after V lost 0 bases and J lost 10 bases.

The chain combines TRBV28 with TRBJ1-2, with 9 bases fitting TRBD1. The CDR3 extends over 15 amino acids. Looked up from germline, CDR1 is MDHEN and CDR2 is SYDVKM. After removal of 5 bases from V and 4 bases from J, the junction contained 8 bases not matched to a gene. CDR3 DNA: TGTGCCAGCAGTCCCCCCGGGACAGGGAGCTATGGCTACACCTTC. Translating gives CASSPPGTGSYGYTF.

The chain is built from TRBV13 and TRBJ1-6, with TRBD1 matching 12 bases. V dropped 5 bases and J dropped 7; count of bases not matched to a gene: 6. The CDR3 is 16 residues long. Germline V gene lookup returns CDR1 PRHDT and CDR2 FYEKMQ (reference sequence). CDR3 nucleotides: TGTGCCAGCAGCACGGGGACAGGGGGCGAAAATTCACCCCTCCACTTT. It codes for CASSTGTGGENSPLHF.

CDR3 residues: CASSYHAGGDEKLFF. Written as DNA, the CDR3 is TGTGCCAGCTCGTACCATGCAGGGGGAGATGAAAAACTGTTTTTT. The V and J genes are TRBV18 and TRBJ1-4, with TRBD1 matching over 7 bases. J was trimmed by 6 bases and V by 6 bases; bases with no gene match: 10. The length of the CDR3 is 15 residues. Germline-derived CDR1 and CDR2 are KGHSH and LQKENI. The whole variable domain, filled in from reference TRBV18 and TRBJ1-4, reads NAGVMQNPRHLVRRRGQEARLRCSPMKGHSHVYWYRQLPEEGLKFMVYLQKENIIDESGMPKERFSAEFPKEGPSILRIQQVVRGDSAAYFCASSYHAGGDEKLFFGSGTQLSVL.

The rearrangement joins TRBV9 to TRBJ1-1; D perhaps matches TRBD1 (5 bases). This CDR3 is built from 18 residues. Trimming took 0 bases from V and 4 from J, leaving 22 bases between them. Germline V gives CDR1 SGDLS, CDR2 YYNGEE. The CDR3 nucleotides are TGTGCCAGCAGCGTAGCATCCTCCCCGGGACGGGCAATCACTGAAGCTTTCTTT. Protein product: CASSVASSPGRAITEAFF.

This clone occurred once. This chain connects TRBV6-6 to TRBJ1-1, with D maybe TRBD1 (5 bases). The V end lost 6 bases, the J end lost 3 bases, and 11 bases lay between the germline ends. The germline CDR1 and CDR2 sequences are MNHNY and SVGAGI (reference sequence). This CDR3 is built from 13 residues. This chain's CDR3 is CASSIPGYTEAFF. DNA for the CDR3: TGTGCCAGCAGCATACCAGGGTACACTGAAGCTTTCTTT.

V is TRBV27 and J is TRBJ2-3; D remains ambiguous. The CDR3 is 14 amino acids. V dropped 3 bases and J dropped 1 base, with 8 bases sitting between them. CDR1 and CDR2 from the germline V gene are MNHEY and SMNVEV (reference sequence). The CDR3 region is CASSLVAGTDTQYF. The CDR3 DNA reads as TGTGCCAGCAGTTTGGTAGCCGGCACAGATACGCAGTATTTT.

V is TRBV7-2 and J is TRBJ2-3, with D perhaps TRBD1 (5 bases). Germline V CDR1 and CDR2: SGHTA, FQGNSA. V lost 1 base and J 3 bases, leaving 8 bases between the germline ends. This CDR3 spans 14 amino acids. The CDR3 loop is CASSLGGWTDTQYF. Written as DNA, the CDR3 is TGTGCCAGCAGCTTAGGGGGCTGGACAGATACGCAGTATTTT.

This clone was counted a few times. This chain links TRBV30 with TRBJ1-5; 10 nucleotides match TRBD1. J gave up 6 bases and V 0 bases, and 5 bases lay outside the gene matches. CDR1 GTSNPN and CDR2 SVGIG come from the germline V gene (reference sequence). CDR3 length: 15 amino acids. The CDR3 loop reads CAWSVRTGGGQPQHF. CDR3 bases: TGTGCCTGGAGTGTTCGGACAGGGGGAGGTCAGCCCCAGCATTTT. The variable domain in full, completed from reference TRBV30 and TRBJ1-5, reads SQTIHQWPATLVQPVGSPLSLECTVEGTSNPNLYWYRQAAGRGLQLLFYSVGIGQISSEVPQNLSASRPQDRQFILSSKKLLLSDSGFYLCAWSVRTGGGQPQHFGDGTRLSIL.

The V and J genes are TRBV28 and TRBJ1-1, with D possibly TRBD1 on 5 matching bases. CDR3 length: 12 residues. V lost 11 bases to trimming and J lost 1 base, with 11 bases between them. Germline V lookup: CDR1 MDHEN, CDR2 SYDVKM. The CDR3 protein is CAAGGSNTEAFF. In DNA, the CDR3 is TGTGCCGCGGGGGGATCGAACACTGAAGCTTTCTTT.

V gene TRBV5-1 combines with J gene TRBJ2-5, with 7 bases identical to TRBD2. Germline-derived CDR1 and CDR2 are SGHRS and YFSETQ. Trimming took 4 bases from V and 4 from J; bases not matched to a gene: 7. This CDR3 contains 14 residues. Here the CDR3 reads CASSRNGGLETQYF. The CDR3 bases are TGCGCCAGCAGCAGGAACGGGGGGTTAGAGACCCAGTACTTC.

The V and J genes are TRBV30 and TRBJ1-1; TRBD1 is a possible D gene (5 bases). The CDR3 spans 17 residues. CDR1 is GTSNPN, CDR2 SVGIG, per germline (reference sequence). Trimming removed 3 bases from V and 0 bases from J, with 20 bases in between. CDR3 DNA sequence: TGTGCCTGGAGCTTCGGACCGGGGGGAGGGATGAACACTGAAGCTTTCTTT. Translated, it gives CAWSFGPGGGMNTEAFF.

The rearrangement joins TRBV15 to TRBJ2-7; possible D gene TRBD1, 5 bases. Germline V lookup: CDR1 LNHNV, CDR2 YYDKDF (reference sequence). This CDR3 is 14 amino acids long. Deletions cut 1 base from V and 0 bases from J, with 7 bases between. The CDR3 sequence is CATSRGDSSYEQYF. The CDR3 DNA sequence: TGTGCCACCAGCAGAGGAGACAGCTCCTACGAGCAGTACTTC. Combining the CDR3 with reference TRBV15 and TRBJ2-7 gives the whole variable domain DAMVIQNPRYQVTQFGKPVTLSCSQTLNHNVMYWYQQKSSQAPKLLFHYYDKDFNNEADTPDNFQSRRPNTSFCFLDIRSPGLGDTAMYLCATSRGDSSYEQYFGPGTRLTVT.